The clone carrying this T cell receptor beta chain was counted a single time. As yet, its antigen is unknown. This sample was taken from a study of CD8+ T cells in alopecia areata. On the study more broadly: For 6 to 18 months, tofacitinib was taken, and 6 months off drug followed. Study-wide findings and caveats: Especially in alopecia totalis/universalis, lesional scalp showed greater clonality than normal scalp did. Sequenced scalp T cells also include alphabeta T cells resident in normal skin.

RNA was isolated and reverse transcribed to cDNA, the sequencing template. Sequencing used immunoSEQ multiplex PCR; TCRdb keeps in-frame clones, though not all of them. The sample contains roughly 250,000 clones, roughly two thirds of which appear only once. From alopecia areata patients, lesional scalp punch biopsies and peripheral blood were collected. The CDR3 covers 16 residues. Germline CDR1 reads KGHSH; CDR2 reads LQKENI. V dropped 1 base and J dropped 0 bases, with 7 bases sitting between them. The specimen comprised CD4+ T cells sorted from blood, sampled at week 0. V is TRBV18 and J is TRBJ2-6; no clear D gene. The receptor's source is a human donor with alopecia areata. The CDR3 DNA follows: TGTGCCAGCTCACCACTCCTAAACTCTGGGGCCAACGTCCTGACTTTC. Its translation: CASSPLLNSGANVLTF.